One sample yielded the 23 T cell receptor beta chains listed below, sequenced in a study of Ad26.COV2.S vaccination and SARS-CoV-2 variants. Treatment indicated: roughly 20 received Ad26.COV2.S at low or high dose, single or two shots; 5 received placebo; per-sample allocation not given. Day 63 after the first injection of vaccine or placebo was the sampling time. Libraries were prepared by immunoSEQ multiplex PCR; TCRdb keeps only in-frame clonotypes and omits some of them. The sample carries 350,000 to 600,000 clones, 80% to 90% recorded once. The source material was peripheral blood, sampled in a trial of Ad26.COV2.S vaccine versus placebo. These receptors were collected from a person aged 18-60 years who received the Ad26.COV2.S COVID-19 vaccine or a placebo.

The chain employs TRBV6-5 and TRBJ1-5; TRBD1 matches 8 bases. This CDR3 region has 12 residues. V trimming: 6 bases; J trimming: 6 bases; junction bases outside the gene matches: 1. Germline CDR1 is MNHEY and CDR2 is SVGAGI. CDR3 DNA: TGTGCCAGCAGGACAGGGGTTCAGCCCCAGCATTTT. It encodes CASRTGVQPQHF.

This sequence joins TRBV30 and TRBJ2-1; TRBD1 is a possible D gene (6 bases). CDR3 length: 16 residues. Germline lookup yields CDR1 GTSNPN and CDR2 SVGIG (reference sequence). Trimming shortened V by 3 bases and J by 3 bases, and 18 bases separated the two germline ends. CDR3 sequence reads: CAWSRGSGALYNEQFF. The CDR3 DNA is TGTGCCTGGAGCCGAGGTTCAGGGGCACTCTACAATGAGCAGTTCTTC.

V gene TRBV9 combines with J gene TRBJ1-6, with TRBD1 as a possible D gene (6 bases). This CDR3 is 18 amino acids long. The germline V gene encodes CDR1 SGDLS and CDR2 YYNGEE. V gave up 3 bases and J gave up 0 bases, with 16 bases separating them. CDR3 nucleotide sequence: TGTGCCAGCAGCGCGGGACATTCCCTAAGCTCCTATAATTCACCCCTCCACTTT. Amino acid sequence: CASSAGHSLSSYNSPLHF. Combining the CDR3 with reference TRBV9 and TRBJ1-6 gives the whole variable domain DSGVTQTPKHLITATGQRVTLRCSPRSGDLSVYWYQQSLDQGLQFLIQYYNGEERAKGNILERFSAQQFPDLHSELNLSSLELGDSALYFCASSAGHSLSSYNSPLHFGNGTRLTVT.

A single count supports this clone. The rearrangement joins TRBV3-1 (or the pseudogene TRBV3-2) to TRBJ2-7; 8 nucleotides align to TRBD1. V lost 2 bases and J lost 4; bases outside the gene matches: 7. This CDR3 has 15 amino acids. In germline, CDR1 is LGHDT, CDR2 YNNKEL (reference sequence). CDR3 loop: CASSQPGTGTYEQYF. The CDR3 DNA reads TGTGCCAGCAGCCAACCCGGGACAGGAACTTACGAGCAGTACTTC.

The J gene is TRBJ1-2, the V gene TRBV2; D is undetermined. Germline CDR1 is SNHLY and CDR2 is FYNNEI. This CDR3 is 14 amino acids long. Trimming left V 7 bases short and J 0 bases short, with 12 bases between. The CDR3 loop is CASIGVTANYGYTF. The CDR3 DNA reads as TGTGCCAGCATAGGAGTGACCGCTAACTATGGCTACACCTTC.

Many counts were recorded for this clone. The chain is built from TRBV15 and TRBJ1-1, with 8 positions matching TRBD1. Germline loops: CDR1 LNHNV, CDR2 YYDKDF (reference sequence). V shed 4 bases and J 4 bases; nucleotides not matched to a gene: 5. This CDR3 comprises 14 residues. The CDR3 loop reads CATSTRQGSTEAFF. The CDR3 DNA reads as TGTGCCACCAGCACAAGACAGGGGAGCACTGAAGCTTTCTTT.

The chain employs TRBV6-1 and TRBJ2-3; TRBD2 matches at 8 bases. After removal of 3 bases from V and 3 bases from J, the junction contained 2 bases not matched to a gene. CDR1 and CDR2 (germline): MNHNS, SASEGT. CDR3 length: 14 residues. CDR3 in DNA: TGTGCCAGCAGTGAGGCGGGGGGTACAGATACGCAGTATTTT. It codes for CASSEAGGTDTQYF.

The rearrangement joins TRBV3-1 (or the pseudogene TRBV3-2) to TRBJ2-1; D gene uncertain. Germline CDR1 LGHDT, CDR2 YNNKEL (reference sequence). The CDR3 extends over 12 amino acids. Trimming cost V 4 bases and J 6 bases, with 7 bases left between them. This CDR3 reads CASSLGGNEQFF. The CDR3, as DNA: TGTGCCAGCAGCCTTGGCGGCAATGAGCAGTTCTTC.

V usage is TRBV27 and J usage is TRBJ2-2; D gene ambiguous. The V and J ends lost 7 bases and 2 bases respectively, with 8 bases between them. CDR1 is MNHEY and CDR2 is SMNVEV in the germline V gene (reference sequence). The CDR3 has 13 residues. CDR3 sequence reads: CASTPTNTGELFF. In DNA form, the CDR3 reads TGTGCCAGCACCCCGACTAACACCGGGGAGCTGTTTTTT.

This chain connects TRBV20-1 to TRBJ2-3; no definite D call. Per the germline V gene, CDR1 is DFQATT and CDR2 is SNEGSKA (reference sequence). With 3 bases removed from V and 5 bases from J, the gap between germline ends came to 6 bases. The CDR3 length is 11 residues. DNA of the CDR3: TGCAGTGCTAGGCCCGTAGATACGCAGTATTTT. Translating it yields CSARPVDTQYF.

V and J are TRBV5-1 and TRBJ2-1; 7 bases line up with TRBD1. The CDR3 loop spans 15 amino acids. V lost 1 base and J lost 5; bases outside the gene matches: 6. CDR1 is SGHRS and CDR2 is YFSETQ in the germline V gene. CDR3 amino acids: CASSLQRQGHNEQFF. DNA of the CDR3: TGCGCCAGCAGCTTGCAGAGACAGGGCCACAATGAGCAGTTCTTC.

The chain combines TRBV11-2 with TRBJ2-7; TRBD1 matches at 11 bases. V was clipped by 5 bases and J by 6 bases; unmatched bases: 6. The CDR3 is 14 amino acids. Germline-derived CDR1 and CDR2 are SGHAT and FQNNGV. The DNA for the CDR3 is TGTGCCAGCAGCCTCGGACAGGGGGCATTCGAGCAGTACTTC. Its translation is CASSLGQGAFEQYF.

The chain employs TRBV19 and TRBJ2-1; 7 bases line up with TRBD1. CDR3 length equals 15 residues. Trimming removed 4 bases from V and 9 bases from J; junction bases left unmatched: 12. In germline, CDR1 is LNHDA, CDR2 SQIVND (reference sequence). The CDR3: CASSKKTGTSSEQFF. The DNA for the CDR3 is TGTGCCAGTAGTAAAAAGACAGGGACCAGCAGTGAGCAGTTCTTC.

The rearrangement links TRBV6-1 to TRBJ2-1; D ambiguous. CDR1 and CDR2 (germline): MNHNS, SASEGT. This CDR3 spans 14 amino acids. Trimming removed 4 bases at V and 2 bases at J, with 9 bases between. CDR3 bases: TGTGCCAGCAGTGGAGCCGGTACCTACAATGAGCAGTTCTTC. The encoded protein is CASSGAGTYNEQFF.

The rearrangement joins TRBV7-9 to TRBJ1-4, with D unresolved. The V end was cut by 5 bases, the J end by 6 bases, with 16 bases between. The CDR3 consists of 15 residues. Germline V gene sequence: CDR1 SEHNR, CDR2 FQNEAQ (reference sequence). CDR3 amino acids: CASSNRRERDEKLFF. The CDR3 DNA reads TGTGCCAGCAGCAACCGTAGAGAAAGGGATGAAAAACTGTTTTTT. Together with reference TRBV7-9 and TRBJ1-4, the CDR3 gives the full variable domain: DTGVSQNPRHKITKRGQNVTFRCDPISEHNRLYWYRQTLGQGPEFLTYFQNEAQLEKSRLLSDRFSAERPKGSFSTLEIQRTEQGDSAMYLCASSNRRERDEKLFFGSGTQLSVL.

The V call is TRBV4-1, the J call TRBJ2-7; TRBD2 aligns across 13 bases. The junction had 5 bases not matched to a gene; V was cut back by 0 bases and J by 3 bases. The CDR3 length is 17 residues. Germline CDR1 reads MGHRA; CDR2 reads YSYEKL. The CDR3 loop reads CASSQDEGLAGLYEQYF. The CDR3 bases are TGCGCCAGCAGCCAAGACGAGGGACTAGCGGGGCTCTACGAGCAGTACTTC.

V is TRBV7-9 and J is TRBJ1-1; D ambiguous. Trimming took off 2 bases at V and 5 bases at J, with 12 bases between the two ends. The CDR3 sequence is 14 residues long. The germline V gene has CDR1 SEHNR and CDR2 FQNEAQ (reference sequence). The CDR3 DNA is TGTGCCAGCAGCTTAACCCACACTGGGACTGAAGCTTTCTTT. Protein product: CASSLTHTGTEAFF.

The chain couples TRBV7-2 to TRBJ1-2; tentatively, D is TRBD1 (5 bases). From germline, CDR1 is SGHTA and CDR2 FQGNSA. CDR3 size: 15 residues. V dropped 0 bases and J dropped 4 bases, with 12 bases sitting between them. CDR3 sequence (DNA): TGTGCCAGCAGCTTAGCTCAGGGCCCGAGCTATGGCTACACCTTC. Its translation is CASSLAQGPSYGYTF.

This chain uses TRBV4-2 with TRBJ2-2, with D hard to call. This CDR3 region has 14 residues. Trimming took 0 bases from V and 7 from J, leaving 9 bases between them. Per the germline V gene, CDR1 is LGHNA and CDR2 is YNFKEQ. The CDR3 nucleotides are TGTGCCAGCAGCCAAGATAAAGGAGTCGGGGAGCTGTTTTTT. Translating it yields CASSQDKGVGELFF.

The chain joins TRBV27 to TRBJ2-2; D may match TRBD1 or TRBD2 (6 bases each). CDR1 is MNHEY, CDR2 SMNVEV, per germline (reference sequence). The germline V and J ends were trimmed by 4 bases and 0 bases, with 21 bases remaining between them. The CDR3 sequence is 19 residues long. In DNA form, the CDR3 reads TGTGCCAGCAGTTCACACAAGATAGAAGGGGGGCCGAACACCGGGGAGCTGTTTTTT. Translation: CASSSHKIEGGPNTGELFF.

This clone has a handful of counts. Other nucleotide sequences from this sample produce the same CDR3. CDR3 sequence reads: CASSQQGSNQPQHF. The CDR3 bases are TGTGCCAGCAGCCAACAGGGCAGCAATCAGCCCCAGCATTTT. The chain couples TRBV3-1 (or the pseudogene TRBV3-2) to TRBJ1-5; D is perhaps TRBD1 (5 bases). CDR1 and CDR2 from the germline V gene are LGHDT and YNNKEL (reference sequence). The CDR3 runs to 14 residues. Trimming shortened V by 2 bases and J by 1 base, and 6 bases separated the two germline ends.

The chain uses TRBV27 and TRBJ2-7; the match to TRBD2 covers 11 bases. In germline, CDR1 is MNHEY, CDR2 SMNVEV (reference sequence). With 7 bases clipped from V and 5 bases from J, the junction kept 4 bases outside the gene matches. The CDR3 is 13 amino acids. CDR3 bases: TGTGCCAGCACTAGCGGGGGGTCCGACGAGCAGTACTTC. Translating it yields CASTSGGSDEQYF.

The V and J genes are TRBV7-8 and TRBJ1-4; the D is unclear. The V gene's germline CDR1 is SGHVS and CDR2 FQNEAQ. The V and J ends lost 4 bases and 0 bases respectively, with 9 bases between them. CDR3 length: 15 amino acids. CDR3 region: CASSSLLATNEKLFF. The CDR3 bases are TGTGCCAGCAGCTCCTTACTCGCAACTAATGAAAAACTGTTTTTT.